One TCR beta chain is described in this entry. The authors ran the assay at deep level. The table came from immunoSEQ multiplex PCR; TCRdb's copy has only in-frame clones and leaves some out. The sample yields roughly 1,000,000 clones, around 82% seen once. The germline V gene has CDR1 MNHNS and CDR2 SASEGT. With V trimmed by 7 bases and J by 6 bases, 11 bases remained unmatched. The CDR3 sequence is 15 residues long. This record comes from a study of shared clonotypes between healthy human individuals. The gene calls are TRBV6-1 and TRBJ2-1, with 8 nucleotides matching TRBD2. The sequenced sample was memory CD4+ T cells from PBMCs. Subset denoted: CD45RA-negative fraction. The clonotype was recovered from a man aged 18 to 30 in good health. Some clones in this sample may be carry-over from other donors' samples. Written as DNA, the CDR3 is TGTGCCAGCACTGATAGACTAGCGTTCAGCAATGAGCAGTTCTTC. The encoded protein is CASTDRLAFSNEQFF.